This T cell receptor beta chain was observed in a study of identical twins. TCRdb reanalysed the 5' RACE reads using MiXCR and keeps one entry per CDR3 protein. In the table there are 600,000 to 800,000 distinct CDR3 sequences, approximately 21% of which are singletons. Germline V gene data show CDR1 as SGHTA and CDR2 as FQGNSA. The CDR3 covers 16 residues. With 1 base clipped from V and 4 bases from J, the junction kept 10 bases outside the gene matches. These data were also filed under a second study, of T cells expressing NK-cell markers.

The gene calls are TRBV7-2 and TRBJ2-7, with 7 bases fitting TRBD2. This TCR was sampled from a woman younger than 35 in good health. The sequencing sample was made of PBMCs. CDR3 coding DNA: TGTGCCAGCAGCTTAGGGACTGGACTAGTAATGTACGAGCAGTACTTC. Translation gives CASSLGTGLVMYEQYF.